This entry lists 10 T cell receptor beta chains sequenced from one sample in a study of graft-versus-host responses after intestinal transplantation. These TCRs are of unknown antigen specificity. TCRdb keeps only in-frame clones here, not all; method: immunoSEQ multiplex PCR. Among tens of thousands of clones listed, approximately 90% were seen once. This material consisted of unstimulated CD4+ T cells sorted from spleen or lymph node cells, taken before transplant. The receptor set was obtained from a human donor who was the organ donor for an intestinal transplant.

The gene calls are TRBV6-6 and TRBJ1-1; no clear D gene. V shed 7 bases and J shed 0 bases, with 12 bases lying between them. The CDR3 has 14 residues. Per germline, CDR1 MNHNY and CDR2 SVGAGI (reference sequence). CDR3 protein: CASTEQYMNTEAFF. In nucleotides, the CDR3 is TGTGCCAGCACTGAACAGTACATGAACACTGAAGCTTTCTTT.

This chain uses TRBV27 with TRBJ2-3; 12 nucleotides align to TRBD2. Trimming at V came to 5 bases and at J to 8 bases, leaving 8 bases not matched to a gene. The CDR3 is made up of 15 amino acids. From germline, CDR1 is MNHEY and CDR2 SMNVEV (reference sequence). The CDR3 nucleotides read TGTGCCAGCAGTCCCCTAGCGGGGGGGGCGGTTACGCAGTATTTT. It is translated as CASSPLAGGAVTQYF.

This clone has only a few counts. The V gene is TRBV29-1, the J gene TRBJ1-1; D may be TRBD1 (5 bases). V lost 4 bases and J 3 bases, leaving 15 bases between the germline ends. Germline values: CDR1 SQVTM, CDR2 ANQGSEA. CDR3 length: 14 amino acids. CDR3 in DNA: TGCAGCGTTGGACAGCGCTTTACCGACACTGAAGCTTTCTTT. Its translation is CSVGQRFTDTEAFF.

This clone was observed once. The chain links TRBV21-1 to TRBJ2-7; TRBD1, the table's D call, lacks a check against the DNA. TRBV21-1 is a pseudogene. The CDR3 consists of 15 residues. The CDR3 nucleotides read TGTGCCAGCAGAGAAGGACAGGGGTCGACTGACGAGCAGTACTTC. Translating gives CASREGQGSTDEQYF.

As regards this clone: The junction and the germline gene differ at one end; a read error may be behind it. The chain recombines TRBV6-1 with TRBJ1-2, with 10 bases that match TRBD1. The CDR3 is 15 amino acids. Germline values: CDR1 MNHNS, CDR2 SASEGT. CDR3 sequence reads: CASNDRGRPADGYTF. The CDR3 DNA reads TGTGCCAGCAACGACAGGGGGCGGCCCGCCGATGGTTACACCTTC.

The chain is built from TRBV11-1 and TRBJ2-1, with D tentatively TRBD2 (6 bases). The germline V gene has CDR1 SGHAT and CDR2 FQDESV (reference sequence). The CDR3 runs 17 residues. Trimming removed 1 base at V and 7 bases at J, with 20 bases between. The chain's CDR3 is CASSLGLRRDPENEQFF. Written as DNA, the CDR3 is TGTGCCAGCAGCTTAGGGCTACGGCGGGACCCGGAGAATGAGCAGTTCTTC.

As DNA, the CDR3 is TGCGCCAGCACCGGAGGGGGGGGCCCTTACAATGAGCAGTTCTTC. It specifies CASTGGGGPYNEQFF. The chain uses TRBV10-2 and TRBJ2-1; D is perhaps TRBD2 (7 bases). V lost 7 bases to trimming and J lost 4 bases, with 17 bases between them. CDR3 length: 15 amino acids. Germline V CDR1 and CDR2: WSHSY, SAAADI.

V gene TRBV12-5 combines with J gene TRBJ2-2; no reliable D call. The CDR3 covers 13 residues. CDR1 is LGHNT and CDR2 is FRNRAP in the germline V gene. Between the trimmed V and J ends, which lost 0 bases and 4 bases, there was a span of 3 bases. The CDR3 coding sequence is TGTGCTAGTGGTTTGGTGAGCACCGGGGAGCTGTTTTTT. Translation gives CASGLVSTGELFF.

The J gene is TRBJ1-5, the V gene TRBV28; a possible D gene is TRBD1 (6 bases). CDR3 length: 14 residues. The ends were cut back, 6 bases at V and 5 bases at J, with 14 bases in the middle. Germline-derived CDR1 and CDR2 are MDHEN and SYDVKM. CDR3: CASSPGGRDQPQHF. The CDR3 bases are TGTGCCAGCAGCCCCGGGGGGCGGGATCAGCCCCAGCATTTT.

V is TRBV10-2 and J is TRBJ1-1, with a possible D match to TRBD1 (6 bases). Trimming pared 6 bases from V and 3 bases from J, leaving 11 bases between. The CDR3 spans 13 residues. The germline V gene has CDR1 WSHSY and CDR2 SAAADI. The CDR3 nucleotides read TGCGCCAGCAGGGTACAGGGAGACACTGAAGCTTTCTTT. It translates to CASRVQGDTEAFF.